This T cell receptor beta chain appears in the sequencing data of a study of control samples from healthy donors and cancer patients. Profiled with immunoSEQ multiplex PCR; TCRdb holds only in-frame clones, not every one. The sample includes under 300,000 clones, roughly 80% seen only once; the top ten take less than 15%. This CDR3 is built from 14 residues. Germline V CDR1 and CDR2: MDHEN, SYDVKM. Trimming pared 3 bases from V and 6 bases from J, leaving 11 bases between. This clonotype was obtained from a woman aged 55-69 years with lung cancer. Input material: PBMCs. V gene TRBV28 combines with J gene TRBJ1-4, with D perhaps matching TRBD1 (6 bases). The CDR3 DNA reads TGTGCCAGCAGTTTGGTAGGACAGTATGAAAAACTGTTTTTT. It codes for CASSLVGQYEKLFF.